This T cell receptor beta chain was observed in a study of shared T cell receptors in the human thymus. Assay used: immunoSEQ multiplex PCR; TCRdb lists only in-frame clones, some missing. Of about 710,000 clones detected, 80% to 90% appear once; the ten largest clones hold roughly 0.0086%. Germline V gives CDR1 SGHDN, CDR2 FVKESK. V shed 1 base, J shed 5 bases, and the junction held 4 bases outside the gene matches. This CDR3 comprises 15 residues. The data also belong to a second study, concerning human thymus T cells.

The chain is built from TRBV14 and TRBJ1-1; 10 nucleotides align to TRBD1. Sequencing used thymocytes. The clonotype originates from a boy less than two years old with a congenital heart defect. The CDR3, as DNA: TGTGCCAGCAGCCAAGTAGGACAGGGGGGGACTGAAGCTTTCTTT. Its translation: CASSQVGQGGTEAFF.